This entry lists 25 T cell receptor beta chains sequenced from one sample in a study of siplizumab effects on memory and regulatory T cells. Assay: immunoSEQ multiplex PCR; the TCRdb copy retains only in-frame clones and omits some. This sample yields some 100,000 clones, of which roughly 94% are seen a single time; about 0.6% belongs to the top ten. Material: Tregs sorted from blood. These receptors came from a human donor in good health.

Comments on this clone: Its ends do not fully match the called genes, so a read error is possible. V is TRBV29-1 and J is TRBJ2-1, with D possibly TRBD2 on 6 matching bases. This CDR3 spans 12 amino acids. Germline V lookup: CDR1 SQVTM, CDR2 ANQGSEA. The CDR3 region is CSVGEARESQLF. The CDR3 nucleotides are TGCAGCGTAGGGGAAGCTCGGGAGAGCCAGCTCTTC.

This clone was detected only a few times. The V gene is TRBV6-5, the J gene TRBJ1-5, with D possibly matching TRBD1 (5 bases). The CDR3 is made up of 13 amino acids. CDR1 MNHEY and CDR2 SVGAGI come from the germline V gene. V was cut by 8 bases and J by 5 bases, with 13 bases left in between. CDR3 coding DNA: TGTGCCAGCGGTCGGGGCCGAGATCAGCCCCAGCATTTT. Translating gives CASGRGRDQPQHF.

CDR3 in amino acids: CATAAAATSSYEQYF. The DNA of the CDR3 is TGTGCCACCGCAGCAGCAGCGACCAGCTCCTACGAGCAGTACTTC. The V gene is TRBV10-3, the J gene TRBJ2-7; D remains ambiguous. Germline loops: CDR1 ENHRY, CDR2 SYGVKD. The CDR3 is made up of 15 amino acids. The ends were cut back, 10 bases at V and 0 bases at J, with 19 bases in the middle.

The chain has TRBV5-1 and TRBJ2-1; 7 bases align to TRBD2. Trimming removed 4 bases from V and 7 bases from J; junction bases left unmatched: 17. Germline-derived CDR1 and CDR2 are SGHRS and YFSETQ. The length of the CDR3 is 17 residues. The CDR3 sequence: CASSDRNLAGVLNEQFF. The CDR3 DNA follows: TGCGCCAGCAGCGACCGAAATTTAGCGGGTGTATTAAATGAGCAGTTCTTC.

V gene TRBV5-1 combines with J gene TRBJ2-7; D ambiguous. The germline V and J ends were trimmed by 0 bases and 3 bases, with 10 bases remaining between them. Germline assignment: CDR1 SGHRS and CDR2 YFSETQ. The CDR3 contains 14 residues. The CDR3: CASSLVAEYYEQYF. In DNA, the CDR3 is TGCGCCAGCAGCTTGGTCGCGGAGTACTACGAGCAGTACTTC. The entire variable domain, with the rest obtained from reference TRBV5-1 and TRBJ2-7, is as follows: KAGVTQTPRYLIKTRGQQVTLSCSPISGHRSVSWYQQTPGQGLQFLFEYFSETQRNKGNFPGRFSGRQFSNSRSEMNVSTLELGDSALYLCASSLVAEYYEQYFGPGTRLTVT.

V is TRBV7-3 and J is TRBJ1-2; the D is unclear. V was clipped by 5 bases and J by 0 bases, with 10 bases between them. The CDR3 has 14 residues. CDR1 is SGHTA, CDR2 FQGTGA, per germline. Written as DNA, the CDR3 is TGTGCCAGCAGCCTCGGAGGAACTAACTATGGCTACACCTTC. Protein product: CASSLGGTNYGYTF.

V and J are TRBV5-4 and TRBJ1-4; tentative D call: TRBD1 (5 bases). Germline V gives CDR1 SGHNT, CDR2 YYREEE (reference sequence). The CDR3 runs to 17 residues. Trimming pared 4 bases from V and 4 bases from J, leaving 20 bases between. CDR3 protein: CASSTSLPGALNEKLFF. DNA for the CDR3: TGTGCCAGCAGCACATCCCTTCCCGGGGCCCTTAATGAAAAACTGTTTTTT.

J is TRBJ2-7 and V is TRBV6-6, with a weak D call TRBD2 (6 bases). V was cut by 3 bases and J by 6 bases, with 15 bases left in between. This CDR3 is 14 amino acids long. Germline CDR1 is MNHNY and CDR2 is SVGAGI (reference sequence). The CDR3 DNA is TGTGCCAGCAGTTATCTTCCGGGAGTCGGCGAGCAGTACTTC. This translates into CASSYLPGVGEQYF.

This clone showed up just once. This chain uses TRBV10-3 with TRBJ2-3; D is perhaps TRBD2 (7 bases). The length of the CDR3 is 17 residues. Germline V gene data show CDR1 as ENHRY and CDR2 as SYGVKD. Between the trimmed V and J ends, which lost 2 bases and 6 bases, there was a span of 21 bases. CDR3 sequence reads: CAISERGGKSHRDTQYF. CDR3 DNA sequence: TGTGCCATCAGTGAGAGGGGGGGGAAGTCCCATAGGGATACGCAGTATTTT.

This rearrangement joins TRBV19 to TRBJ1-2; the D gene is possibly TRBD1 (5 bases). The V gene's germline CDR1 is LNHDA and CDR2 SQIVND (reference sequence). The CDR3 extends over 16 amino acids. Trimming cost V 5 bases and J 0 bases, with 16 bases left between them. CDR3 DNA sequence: TGTGCCAGTAGTCCCTATCGAGGCAGGGCTAACTATGGCTACACCTTC. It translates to CASSPYRGRANYGYTF.

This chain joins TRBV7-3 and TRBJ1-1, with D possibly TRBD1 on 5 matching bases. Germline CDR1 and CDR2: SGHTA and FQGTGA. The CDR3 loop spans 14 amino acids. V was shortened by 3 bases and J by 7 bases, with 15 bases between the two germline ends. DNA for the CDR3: TGTGCCAGCAGCTTGGACATAACTGTGAATGAAGCTTTCTTT. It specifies CASSLDITVNEAFF.

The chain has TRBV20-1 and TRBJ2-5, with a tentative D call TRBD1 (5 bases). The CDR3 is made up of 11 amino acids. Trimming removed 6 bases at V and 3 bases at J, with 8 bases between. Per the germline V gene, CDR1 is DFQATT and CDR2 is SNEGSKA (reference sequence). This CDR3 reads CSAATEETQYF. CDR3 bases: TGCAGTGCCGCGACAGAAGAGACCCAGTACTTC.

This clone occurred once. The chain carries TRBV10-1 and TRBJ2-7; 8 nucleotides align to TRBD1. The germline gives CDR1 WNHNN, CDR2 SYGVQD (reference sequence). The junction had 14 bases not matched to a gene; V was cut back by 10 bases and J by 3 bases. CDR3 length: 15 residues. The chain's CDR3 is CATQPGQGAYYEQYF. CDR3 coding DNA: TGCGCCACCCAACCGGGTCAGGGGGCTTACTACGAGCAGTACTTC.

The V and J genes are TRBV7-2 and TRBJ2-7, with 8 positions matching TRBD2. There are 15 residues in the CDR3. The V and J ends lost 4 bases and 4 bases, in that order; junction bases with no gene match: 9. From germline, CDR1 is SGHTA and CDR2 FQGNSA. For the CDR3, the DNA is TGTGCCAGCAGCTCAGTCGCGGGAGGATCATACGAGCAGTACTTC. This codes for CASSSVAGGSYEQYF.

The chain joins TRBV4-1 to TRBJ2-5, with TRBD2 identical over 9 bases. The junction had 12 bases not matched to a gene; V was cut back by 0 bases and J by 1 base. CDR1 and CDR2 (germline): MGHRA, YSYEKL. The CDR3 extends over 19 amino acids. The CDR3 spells CASSQDPERLAAFQETQYF. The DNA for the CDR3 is TGCGCCAGCAGCCAAGATCCAGAGAGACTAGCGGCCTTCCAAGAGACCCAGTACTTC.

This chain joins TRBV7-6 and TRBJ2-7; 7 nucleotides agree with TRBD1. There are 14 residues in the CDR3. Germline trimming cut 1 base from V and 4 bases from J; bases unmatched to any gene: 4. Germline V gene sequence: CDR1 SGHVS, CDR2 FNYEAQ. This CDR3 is CASSLEGQMYEQYF. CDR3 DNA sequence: TGTGCCAGCAGCTTAGAGGGACAGATGTACGAGCAGTACTTC.

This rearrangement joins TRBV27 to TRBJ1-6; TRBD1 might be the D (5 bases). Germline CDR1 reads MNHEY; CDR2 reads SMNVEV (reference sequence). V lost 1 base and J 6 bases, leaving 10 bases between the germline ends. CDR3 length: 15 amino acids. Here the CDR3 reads CASSLFQGANSPLHF. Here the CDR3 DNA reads TGTGCCAGCAGTTTATTTCAGGGAGCTAATTCACCCCTCCACTTT.

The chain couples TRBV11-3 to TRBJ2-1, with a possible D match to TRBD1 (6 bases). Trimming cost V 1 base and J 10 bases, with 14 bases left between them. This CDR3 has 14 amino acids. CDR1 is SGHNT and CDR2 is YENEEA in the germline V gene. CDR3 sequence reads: CASSLGADSIEQFF. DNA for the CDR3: TGTGCCAGCAGCTTAGGCGCGGACAGCATCGAGCAGTTCTTC.

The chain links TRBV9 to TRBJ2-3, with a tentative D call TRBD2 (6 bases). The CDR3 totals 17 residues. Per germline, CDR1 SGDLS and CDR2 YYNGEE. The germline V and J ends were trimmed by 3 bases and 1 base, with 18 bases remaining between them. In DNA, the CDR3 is TGTGCCAGCAGCGGGCCCGGGACTTCCCCTGGCACAGATACGCAGTATTTT. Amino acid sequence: CASSGPGTSPGTDTQYF.

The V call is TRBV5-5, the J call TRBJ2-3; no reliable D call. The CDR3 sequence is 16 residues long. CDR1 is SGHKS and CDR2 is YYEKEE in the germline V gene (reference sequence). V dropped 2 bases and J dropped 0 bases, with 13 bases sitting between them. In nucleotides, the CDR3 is TGTGCCAGCAGCTTTGTCTCCACACCTAGCACAGATACGCAGTATTTT. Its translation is CASSFVSTPSTDTQYF.

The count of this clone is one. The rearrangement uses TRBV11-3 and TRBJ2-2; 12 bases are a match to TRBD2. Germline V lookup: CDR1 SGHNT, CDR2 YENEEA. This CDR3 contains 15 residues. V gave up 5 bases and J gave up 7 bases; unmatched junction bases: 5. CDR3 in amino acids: CASSPLAGGGGELFF. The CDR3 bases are TGTGCCAGCAGCCCACTAGCGGGAGGCGGCGGGGAGCTGTTTTTT.

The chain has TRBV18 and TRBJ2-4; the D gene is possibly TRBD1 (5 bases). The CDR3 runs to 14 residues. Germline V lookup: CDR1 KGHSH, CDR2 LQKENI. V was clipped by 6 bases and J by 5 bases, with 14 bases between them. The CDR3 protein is CASSHVRVQNIQYF. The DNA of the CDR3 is TGTGCCAGCTCTCACGTCAGGGTTCAAAACATTCAGTACTTC.

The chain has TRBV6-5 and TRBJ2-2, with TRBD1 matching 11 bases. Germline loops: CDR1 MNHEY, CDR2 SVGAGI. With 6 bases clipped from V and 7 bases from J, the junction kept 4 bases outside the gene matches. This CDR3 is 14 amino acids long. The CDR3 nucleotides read TGTGCCAGCAGGGACAGGGGGCGCCACGGGGAGCTGTTTTTT. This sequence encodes CASRDRGRHGELFF.

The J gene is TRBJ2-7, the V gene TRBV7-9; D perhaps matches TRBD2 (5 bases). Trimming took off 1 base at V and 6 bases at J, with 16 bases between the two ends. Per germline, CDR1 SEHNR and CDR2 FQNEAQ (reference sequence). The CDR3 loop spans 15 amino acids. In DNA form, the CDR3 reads TGTGCCAGCAGCTTAGGCCGGGGTCTTTCTTCCGAGCAGTACTTC. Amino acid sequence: CASSLGRGLSSEQYF.

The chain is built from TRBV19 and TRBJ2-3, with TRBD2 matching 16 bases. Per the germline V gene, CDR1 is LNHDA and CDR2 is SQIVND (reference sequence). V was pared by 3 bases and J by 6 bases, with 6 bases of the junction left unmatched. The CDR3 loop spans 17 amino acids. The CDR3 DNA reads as TGTGCCAGTAGTATGGGACTAGCGGGAGGGTGGAGGGATACGCAGTATTTT. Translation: CASSMGLAGGWRDTQYF.